The clone carrying this TCR beta chain was counted only a few times. The data were obtained in a study of blood T cells in healthy people across ages. A second about 7 to 11 cycle PCR used barcoded and J-beta primers. Template switching added a 12-random-nucleotide identifier to every cDNA molecule. TCRdb itself ran the 5' RACE reads through MiXCR, one entry per CDR3 protein. Among about 1.8 million distinct CDR3 sequences listed, just under 50% were seen once. The germline gives CDR1 SGHTA, CDR2 FQGNSA. V was shortened by 1 base and J by 4 bases, with 11 bases between the two germline ends. The CDR3 spans 15 residues.

The sequenced material came from blood. The TCR sequence derives from a woman aged 40 to 50 in good health. The chain uses TRBV7-2 and TRBJ1-5; TRBD1 is a possible D gene (5 bases). CDR3 sequence: CASSLEGLTNQPQHF. CDR3 nucleotide sequence: TGTGCCAGCAGCTTAGAGGGACTCACTAATCAGCCCCAGCATTTT. Based on the CDR3 plus reference TRBV7-2 and TRBJ1-5, the full variable domain is GAGVSQSPSNKVTEKGKDVELRCDPISGHTALYWYRQSLGQGLEFLIYFQGNSAPDKSGLPSDRFSAERTGGSVSTLTIQRTQQEDSAVYLCASSLEGLTNQPQHFGDGTRLSIL.